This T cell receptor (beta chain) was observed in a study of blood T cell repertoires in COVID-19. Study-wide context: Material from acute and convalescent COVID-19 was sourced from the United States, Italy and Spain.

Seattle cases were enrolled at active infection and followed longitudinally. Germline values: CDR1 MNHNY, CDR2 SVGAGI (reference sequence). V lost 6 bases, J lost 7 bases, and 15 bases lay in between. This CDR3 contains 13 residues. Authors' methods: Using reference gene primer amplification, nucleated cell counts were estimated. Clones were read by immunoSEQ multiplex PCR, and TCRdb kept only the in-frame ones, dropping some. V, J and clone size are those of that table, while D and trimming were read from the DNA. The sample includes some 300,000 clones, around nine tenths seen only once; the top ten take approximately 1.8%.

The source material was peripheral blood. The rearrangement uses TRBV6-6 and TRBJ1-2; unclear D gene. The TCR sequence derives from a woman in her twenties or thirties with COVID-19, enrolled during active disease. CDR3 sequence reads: CASSDFRTAGYTF. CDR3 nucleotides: TGTGCCAGCAGCGACTTCCGGACTGCTGGCTACACCTTC.